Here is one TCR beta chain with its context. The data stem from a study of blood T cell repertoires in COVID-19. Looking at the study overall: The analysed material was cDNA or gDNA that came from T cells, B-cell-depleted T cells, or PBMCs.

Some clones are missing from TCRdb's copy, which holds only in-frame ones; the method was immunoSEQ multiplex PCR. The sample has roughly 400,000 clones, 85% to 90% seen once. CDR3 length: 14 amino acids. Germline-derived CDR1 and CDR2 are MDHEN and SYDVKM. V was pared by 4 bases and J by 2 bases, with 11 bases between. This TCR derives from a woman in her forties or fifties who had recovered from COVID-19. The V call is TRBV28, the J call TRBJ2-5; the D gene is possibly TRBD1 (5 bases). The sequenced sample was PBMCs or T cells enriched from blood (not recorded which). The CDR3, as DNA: TGTGCCAGCAGTTCCCTGGGGCATCAAGAGACCCAGTACTTC. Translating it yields CASSSLGHQETQYF.